This T cell receptor beta chain was found in a study of T cell responses to AZD1222 COVID-19 vaccine. Whole-study results and caveats: Spike was spanned by vaccine-associated CD4 TCRs, which were dominant at 160-218 and 743-854. With two AZD1222 doses given, Spike-specific TCR breadth and depth both rose. Unmutated regions of variants are reportedly targeted by nearly half of spike-specific TCRs.

The length of the CDR3 is 14 residues. V lost 5 bases, J lost 0 bases, and 7 bases lay in between. From germline, CDR1 is SEHNR and CDR2 FQNEAQ (reference sequence). Worth noting for this clone: Its matching antigen is unknown.

Produced via immunoSEQ multiplex PCR; TCRdb's table is partial and in-frame only. This sample has 150,000 to 200,000 clones, with about 88% found just once. This sequence joins TRBV7-9 and TRBJ2-2; D is uncertain. Sequencing was performed on peripheral blood, taken 28 days after the second AZD1222 dose. The sequence was collected from an adult who received the AZD1222 COVID-19 vaccine. For the CDR3, the DNA is TGTGCCAGCAGCATCCCGGCGAACACCGGGGAGCTGTTTTTT. As protein: CASSIPANTGELFF.